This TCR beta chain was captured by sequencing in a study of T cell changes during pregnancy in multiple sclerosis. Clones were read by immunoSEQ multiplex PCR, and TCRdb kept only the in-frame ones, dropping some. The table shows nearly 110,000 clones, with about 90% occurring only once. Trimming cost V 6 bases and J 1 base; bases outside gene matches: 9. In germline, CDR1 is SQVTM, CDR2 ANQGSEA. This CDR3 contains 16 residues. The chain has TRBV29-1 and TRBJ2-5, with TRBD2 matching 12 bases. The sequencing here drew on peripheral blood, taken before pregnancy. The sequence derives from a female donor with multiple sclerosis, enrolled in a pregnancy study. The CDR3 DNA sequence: TGCAGCGTGGAAACTGGACTAGCGGGGAGCCAAGAGACCCAGTACTTC. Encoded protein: CSVETGLAGSQETQYF.